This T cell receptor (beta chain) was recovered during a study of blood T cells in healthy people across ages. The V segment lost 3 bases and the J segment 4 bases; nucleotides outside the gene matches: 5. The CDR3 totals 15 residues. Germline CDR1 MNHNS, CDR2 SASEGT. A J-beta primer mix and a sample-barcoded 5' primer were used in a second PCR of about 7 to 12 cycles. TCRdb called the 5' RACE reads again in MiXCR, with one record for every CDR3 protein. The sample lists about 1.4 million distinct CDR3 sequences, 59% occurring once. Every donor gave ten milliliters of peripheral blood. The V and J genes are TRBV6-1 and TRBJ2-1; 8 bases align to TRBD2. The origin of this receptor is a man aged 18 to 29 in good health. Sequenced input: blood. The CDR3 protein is CASSDNGGGYNEQFF. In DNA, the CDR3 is TGTGCCAGCAGTGACAATGGCGGGGGGTACAATGAGCAGTTCTTC.